These T cell receptor beta chains were read from a single sample in a study of T cell responses to AZD1222 COVID-19 vaccine. The assay was immunoSEQ multiplex PCR, and TCRdb's table has in-frame clones only and misses some. The table lists 120,000 or so clones, 90% of them singletons. The sample in question was peripheral blood, obtained on day 0 of MenACWY control vaccination. These receptors all come from an adult in good health. Both conserved end residues are part of each CDR3. Each record gives: D gene, clone size, J gene, CDR3 length, V gene, CDR3 protein, CDR3 DNA. A D gene is named only where the DNA matches it firmly. The size entry is marked missing in some rows and otherwise reads once, few, many or a size class.

D: -; size: -; J: TRBJ2-7; length: 10; V: TRBV2; CDR3: CASSQYEQYF; DNA: TGTGCCAGCAGTCAATACGAGCAGTACTTC
D: -; size: -; J: TRBJ1-5; length: 14; V: TRBV30; CDR3: CAWSVLSNNQPQHF; DNA: TGTGCCTGGAGTGTACTCAGCAACAATCAGCCCCAGCATTTT
D: -; size: -; J: TRBJ2-5; length: 15; V: TRBV7-6; CDR3: CASSLTTAGAETQYF; DNA: TGTGCCAGCAGCTTAACGACCGCTGGGGCTGAGACCCAGTACTTC
D: TRBD1; size: -; J: TRBJ2-5; length: 17; V: TRBV14; CDR3: CASSQEATGGYRETQYF; DNA: TGTGCCAGCAGCCAAGAGGCGACAGGGGGGTATCGGGAGACCCAGTACTTC
D: -; size: -; J: TRBJ1-1; length: 12; V: TRBV5-1; CDR3: CASSLGQREAFF; DNA: TGCGCCAGCAGCTTGGGACAGAGAGAAGCTTTCTTT
D: -; size: few; J: TRBJ1-2; length: 13; V: TRBV24-1; CDR3: CATSDVGSYGYTF; DNA: TGTGCCACCAGTGATGTCGGTAGCTATGGCTACACCTTC
D: TRBD1; size: -; J: TRBJ1-5; length: 13; V: TRBV7-9; CDR3: CASSLQGDQPQHF; DNA: TGTGCCAGCAGTTTACAGGGGGATCAGCCCCAGCATTTT
D: -; size: -; J: TRBJ1-1; length: 11; V: TRBV3-1/TRBV3-2; CDR3: CASRGGTEAFF; DNA: TGTGCCAGCCGAGGGGGCACTGAAGCTTTCTTT
D: -; size: -; J: TRBJ1-2; length: 14; V: TRBV5-4; CDR3: CASRFIRENYGYTF; DNA: TGTGCCAGCAGATTTATCCGGGAAAACTATGGCTACACCTTC
D: -; size: -; J: TRBJ2-2; length: 14; V: TRBV7-3; CDR3: CASSSQRNTGELFF; DNA: TGTGCCAGCAGCTCACAGAGAAACACCGGGGAGCTGTTTTTT
D: -; size: -; J: TRBJ2-2; length: 15; V: TRBV12-2; CDR3: CASRFRALATGELFF; DNA: TGTGCAAGTCGCTTTCGGGCGCTCGCCACCGGGGAGCTGTTTTTT
D: -; size: -; J: TRBJ2-2; length: 14; V: TRBV5-5; CDR3: CASSLGAYTGELFF; DNA: TGTGCCAGCAGCTTGGGGGCATACACCGGGGAGCTGTTTTTT
D: -; size: once; J: TRBJ1-4; length: 15; V: TRBV7-8; CDR3: CASSLLGANNEKLFF; DNA: TGTGCCAGCAGCTTATTAGGGGCGAATAATGAAAAACTGTTTTTT
D: -; size: -; J: TRBJ1-4; length: 14; V: TRBV4-1; CDR3: CASSHNRVGEKLFF; DNA: TGCGCCAGCAGCCATAACAGGGTTGGGGAAAAACTGTTTTTT
D: TRBD2; size: -; J: TRBJ2-1; length: 17; V: TRBV5-4; CDR3: CASTPGGLADSYNEQFF; DNA: TGTGCCAGCACCCCGGGGGGACTAGCGGACTCCTACAATGAGCAGTTCTTC
D: -; size: -; J: TRBJ2-1; length: 13; V: TRBV11-3; CDR3: CASSSGPANEQFF; DNA: TGTGCCAGCAGCTCAGGACCGGCCAATGAGCAGTTCTTC
D: -; size: few; J: TRBJ1-2; length: 13; V: TRBV7-9; CDR3: CASSSSGVGGYTF; DNA: TGTGCCAGCAGCTCGTCAGGGGTAGGTGGCTACACCTTC
D: -; size: -; J: TRBJ2-2; length: 14; V: TRBV2; CDR3: CASTDRGGTGELFF; DNA: TGTGCCAGCACCGACAGGGGAGGGACCGGGGAGCTGTTTTTT
D: -; size: -; J: TRBJ2-7; length: 14; V: TRBV4-1; CDR3: CASSQEGARYEQYF; DNA: TGCGCCAGCAGCCAAGAGGGGGCGCGTTACGAGCAGTACTTC
D: -; size: -; J: TRBJ2-7; length: 17; V: TRBV5-5; CDR3: CASSYHLSKVRAYEQYF; DNA: TGTGCCAGCAGCTATCATCTATCGAAGGTGCGTGCTTACGAGCAGTACTTC
D: TRBD2; size: -; J: TRBJ2-1; length: 17; V: TRBV5-1; CDR3: CASSLGPSGEGYNEQFF; DNA: TGCGCCAGCAGCTTAGGTCCTAGCGGGGAGGGGTACAATGAGCAGTTCTTC
D: TRBD2; size: -; J: TRBJ2-1; length: 18; V: TRBV18; CDR3: CASSPLGLAGDGYNEQFF; DNA: TGTGCCAGCTCACCACTGGGATTAGCGGGAGACGGCTACAATGAGCAGTTCTTC
D: -; size: -; J: TRBJ1-1; length: 17; V: TRBV5-6; CDR3: CASSLAVGFFVNTEAFF; DNA: TGTGCCAGCAGCTTGGCGGTCGGATTCTTCGTGAACACTGAAGCTTTCTTT
D: TRBD2; size: -; J: TRBJ2-1; length: 16; V: TRBV5-1; CDR3: CASSSRLAGVVDEQFF; DNA: TGCGCCAGCAGCTCCCGACTAGCGGGAGTTGTCGATGAGCAGTTCTTC
D: -; size: -; J: TRBJ2-5; length: 14; V: TRBV29-1; CDR3: CSVSGGGAWETQYF; DNA: TGCAGCGTTAGTGGTGGGGGGGCGTGGGAGACCCAGTACTTC
D: -; size: once; J: TRBJ1-6; length: 15; V: TRBV6-5; CDR3: CASSRRTDGGAPLHF; DNA: TGTGCCAGCAGTCGCCGGACAGACGGCGGGGCACCCCTCCACTTT
D: TRBD1; size: once; J: TRBJ1-2; length: 14; V: TRBV5-4; CDR3: CASSVGTANYGYTF; DNA: TGTGCCAGCAGCGTAGGGACAGCTAACTATGGCTACACCTTC
D: -; size: -; J: TRBJ2-5; length: 13; V: TRBV30; CDR3: CAWSVQGGETQYF; DNA: TGTGCCTGGAGTGTACAAGGTGGTGAGACCCAGTACTTC
D: -; size: -; J: TRBJ1-1; length: 16; V: TRBV5-1; CDR3: CASSPVGLQGDTEAFF; DNA: TGCGCCAGCAGCCCGGTTGGTCTGCAGGGCGACACTGAAGCTTTCTTT